These 22 T cell receptor beta chains originate from one sample sequenced in a study of T cells in Graves' hyperthyroidism and ophthalmopathy. What was amplified from RNA transcripts were TCR beta CDR3 regions. TCR CDR3 regions were first amplified by RT-PCR with HTBI primers. TCRdb re-called the multiplex PCR reads with MiXCR, one entry per CDR3 protein. The sample records around 300,000 distinct CDR3 sequences, 10% to 15% being singletons. The sample taken for sequencing was blood. The receptors here all came from a woman between 25 and 40 years old with Graves' hyperthyroidism that later progressed to Graves' ophthalmopathy.

This clonotype was counted only a few times. The J gene is TRBJ2-3, the V gene TRBV14, with 8 nucleotides matching TRBD1. This CDR3 has 22 residues. Germline loops: CDR1 SGHDN, CDR2 FVKESK. V dropped 4 bases and J dropped 0; count of bases not matched to a gene: 24. CDR3 region: CASSPKKTSSGTGPRSTDTQYF. DNA of the CDR3: TGTGCCAGCAGCCCCAAAAAAACCTCCTCCGGGACAGGTCCCAGGAGCACAGATACGCAGTATTTT.

The table lists this clonotype with many counts. CDR3 loop: CASSVGGEGQYF. The CDR3 DNA is TGCGCCAGCAGTGTTGGAGGGGAGGGGCAGTACTTC. V is TRBV10-2 and J is TRBJ2-7; TRBD2 agrees at 7 bases. Germline CDR1 WSHSY, CDR2 SAAADI. The CDR3 covers 12 residues. V shed 4 bases and J 9 bases; nucleotides not matched to a gene: 6.

Ten or more counts support this clonotype. The chain joins TRBV7-2 to TRBJ2-7; TRBD2 aligns across 16 bases. After removal of 2 bases from V and 0 bases from J, the junction contained 7 bases not matched to a gene. The CDR3 loop spans 19 amino acids. Germline V gene sequence: CDR1 SGHTA, CDR2 FQGNSA. The CDR3 region is CASSLRGTSGREGSYEQYF. The CDR3 DNA reads TGTGCCAGCAGCTTACGAGGGACTAGCGGGAGGGAGGGCTCCTACGAGCAGTACTTC.

This clonotype was seen a few times. The chain is built from TRBV6-1 and TRBJ1-6; 7 bases line up with TRBD1. Trimming removed 6 bases from V and 6 bases from J; junction bases left unmatched: 5. The length of the CDR3 is 14 residues. Germline CDR1 reads MNHNS; CDR2 reads SASEGT. The DNA of the CDR3 is TGTGCCAGCAGAGCCGGGACAGTTAATTCACCCCTCCACTTT. It codes for CASRAGTVNSPLHF.

This chain joins TRBV6-5 and TRBJ2-7; tentatively, D is TRBD2 (5 bases). The V end lost 5 bases, the J end lost 7 bases, and 12 bases lay between the germline ends. CDR1 MNHEY and CDR2 SVGAGI come from the germline V gene. The CDR3 extends over 12 amino acids. The CDR3 DNA follows: TGTGCCAGCAGTCACCTTTTAGCGGAGCAGTACTTC. It specifies CASSHLLAEQYF.

The chain has TRBV9 and TRBJ2-1; 15 bases are a match to TRBD2. After removal of 0 bases from V and 10 bases from J, the junction contained 5 bases not matched to a gene. CDR3 size: 16 residues. The germline gives CDR1 SGDLS, CDR2 YYNGEE. This CDR3 is CASSVVTGLAGGEQFF. The CDR3 DNA reads as TGTGCCAGCAGCGTAGTAACTGGACTAGCGGGAGGGGAGCAGTTCTTC.

The J gene is TRBJ2-3, the V gene TRBV12-5; TRBD1 agrees at 7 bases. V lost 0 bases, J lost 2 bases, and 8 bases stayed unmatched. The CDR3 extends over 17 amino acids. Germline V gene data show CDR1 as LGHNT and CDR2 as FRNRAP. In DNA, the CDR3 is TGTGCTAGTGGTTTGGTACTCGGGCAGGGGGTCACAGATACGCAGTATTTT. It encodes CASGLVLGQGVTDTQYF. Drawing the rest from reference TRBV12-5 and TRBJ2-3, the complete variable domain is DARVTQTPRHKVTEMGQEVTMRCQPILGHNTVFWYRQTMMQGLELLAYFRNRAPLDDSGMPKDRFSAEMPDATLATLKIQPSEPRDSAVYFCASGLVLGQGVTDTQYFGPGTRLTVL.

In its sample, this clonotype was seen many times. This sequence joins TRBV11-1 and TRBJ2-4, with D perhaps matching TRBD1 (5 bases). Trimming shortened V by 1 base and J by 5 bases, and 9 bases separated the two germline ends. The CDR3 has 14 amino acids. The V gene's germline CDR1 is SGHAT and CDR2 FQDESV (reference sequence). The CDR3 loop is CASSLDPGQNIQYF. The CDR3 coding sequence is TGTGCCAGCAGCTTAGACCCAGGGCAAAACATTCAGTACTTC.

This clonotype came up many times. V gene TRBV5-6 combines with J gene TRBJ2-1, with unresolved D. V lost 5 bases and J 5 bases, leaving 14 bases between the germline ends. The V gene's germline CDR1 is SGHDT and CDR2 YYEEEE. CDR3 length: 14 residues. CDR3 sequence (DNA): TGTGCCAGCAGGCCTCCCCAACAGAACAATGAGCAGTTCTTC. Protein product: CASRPPQQNNEQFF.

This clonotype was counted many times. V gene TRBV7-6 combines with J gene TRBJ2-7; the match to TRBD1 covers 8 bases. Germline CDR1 is SGHVS and CDR2 is FNYEAQ. The CDR3 runs to 14 residues. Trimming removed 5 bases from V and 1 base from J; junction bases left unmatched: 4. The CDR3 spells CASSPDRESYEQYF. The DNA for the CDR3 is TGTGCCAGCAGCCCGGACAGGGAATCCTACGAGCAGTACTTC.

Turning to this clonotype: A much larger clone sits a single nucleotide away, making a read error possible. The J gene is TRBJ2-1, the V gene TRBV12-3 or TRBV12-4; D gene uncertain. The CDR3 has 12 amino acids. The CDR3 is CASGLSVHEQFF. The CDR3 DNA is TGTGCCAGCGGTTTAAGCGTCCATGAGCAGTTCTTC.

This clonotype was seen repeatedly, ten times or more. The chain combines TRBV12-3 or TRBV12-4 with TRBJ2-5; a weak D match, TRBD2 (6 bases). The V gene lost 6 bases and the J gene lost 13 bases, with 15 bases spanning the gap. The CDR3 runs 11 residues. The CDR3: CASRTGGSLYF. In nucleotides, the CDR3 is TGTGCCAGCAGGACCGGGGGATCACTGTACTTC.

This sequence joins TRBV11-2 and TRBJ2-1; 13 bases map to TRBD2. V lost 0 bases, J lost 6 bases, and 5 bases stayed unmatched. This CDR3 spans 17 amino acids. Germline V CDR1 and CDR2: SGHAT, FQNNGV. In DNA form, the CDR3 reads TGTGCCAGCAGCTTAGAGCGGGGACTAGCGGGGTTCAATGAGCAGTTCTTC. It encodes CASSLERGLAGFNEQFF.

In its sample, this clonotype was seen many times. The chain uses TRBV7-3 and TRBJ2-1, with 8 bases identical to TRBD2. Germline CDR1 and CDR2: SGHTA and FQGTGA. The CDR3 is made up of 17 amino acids. Trimming removed 5 bases from V and 2 bases from J; junction bases left unmatched: 11. Here the CDR3 reads CASSLDIGSGTYNEQFF. In DNA, the CDR3 is TGTGCCAGCAGCCTCGATATCGGTAGCGGGACCTACAATGAGCAGTTCTTC.

This clonotype was observed many times. This chain connects TRBV28 to TRBJ2-5; 8 nucleotides match TRBD2. Germline CDR1 is MDHEN and CDR2 is SYDVKM. The length of the CDR3 is 13 residues. Losses at the gene ends were 2 bases for V and 5 bases for J; bases not matched to a gene: 1. The CDR3 spells CASSLASGETQYF. The CDR3 DNA reads as TGTGCCAGCAGTTTAGCTAGCGGGGAGACCCAGTACTTC.

The sample holds many counts of this clonotype. The chain recombines TRBV3-1 with TRBJ2-2; D possibly corresponds to TRBD2 (5 bases). Trimming left V 6 bases short and J 5 bases short, with 10 bases between. This CDR3 has 13 amino acids. Germline V gene sequence: CDR1 LGHDT, CDR2 YNNKEL (reference sequence). CDR3 loop: CASSPTGTGELFF. In nucleotides, the CDR3 is TGTGCCAGCAGTCCCACGGGGACCGGGGAGCTGTTTTTT. The variable domain in full, completed from reference TRBV3-1 and TRBJ2-2, reads DTAVSQTPKYLVTQMGNDKSIKCEQNLGHDTMYWYKQDSKKFLKIMFSYNNKELIINETVPNRFSPKSPDKAHLNLHINSLELGDSAVYFCASSPTGTGELFFGEGSRLTVL.

This chain joins TRBV18 and TRBJ1-1, with TRBD1 matching 9 bases. The CDR3 loop spans 14 amino acids. CDR1 and CDR2 (germline): KGHSH, LQKENI. Losses at the gene ends were 6 bases for V and 4 bases for J; bases not matched to a gene: 6. For the CDR3, the DNA is TGTGCCAGCTCGCCGACAGGGGGGATCACTGAAGCTTTCTTT. Translating it yields CASSPTGGITEAFF.

This clonotype was detected many times. The CDR3: CASSLGAGGNNEQFF. The CDR3 DNA sequence: TGTGCCAGCAGCTTAGGGGCAGGGGGGAACAATGAGCAGTTCTTC. This chain joins TRBV11-2 and TRBJ2-1; possible D gene TRBD1, 7 bases. Germline CDR1 reads SGHAT; CDR2 reads FQNNGV. V gave up 1 base and J gave up 5 bases, with 12 bases separating them. This CDR3 has 15 residues.

Many counts were recorded for this clonotype. The J gene is TRBJ2-5, the V gene TRBV27; a possible D gene is TRBD1 (6 bases). The CDR3 contains 13 residues. V was pared by 1 base and J by 7 bases, with 10 bases between. Germline CDR1 reads MNHEY; CDR2 reads SMNVEV (reference sequence). CDR3 bases: TGTGCCAGCAGTTTATACAGGGCTGGGACCCAGTACTTC. It yields the protein CASSLYRAGTQYF.

The genes are TRBV28 and TRBJ2-7; the D gene is possibly TRBD1 (5 bases). Germline values: CDR1 MDHEN, CDR2 SYDVKM. This CDR3 is built from 12 residues. Trimming cost V 10 bases and J 2 bases, with 12 bases left between them. The CDR3 DNA reads as TGTGCCACCCTGGGGCAAACCTACGAGCAGTACTTC. Protein: CATLGQTYEQYF. The full variable domain, its missing parts supplied by reference TRBV28 and TRBJ2-7, is DVKVTQSSRYLVKRTGEKVFLECVQDMDHENMFWYRQDPGLGLRLIYFSYDVKMKEKGDIPEGYSVSREKKERFSLILESASTNQTSMYLCATLGQTYEQYFGPGTRLTVT.

This clonotype was detected ten times or more. The chain joins TRBV18 to TRBJ2-7; 10 nucleotides align to TRBD1. Germline CDR1 reads KGHSH; CDR2 reads LQKENI. J gave up 5 bases and V 3 bases, and 7 bases lay outside the gene matches. This CDR3 region has 15 residues. The CDR3 region has the DNA TGTGCCAGCTCACCCTGGGACAGGGGAGGCAACGAGCAGTACTTC. Translating it yields CASSPWDRGGNEQYF.

This clonotype occurred many times. The chain couples TRBV3-1 to TRBJ2-3, with D perhaps matching TRBD1 (8 bases). Trimming cost V 4 bases and J 5 bases, with 13 bases left between them. CDR1 is LGHDT and CDR2 is YNNKEL in the germline V gene (reference sequence). The CDR3 covers 14 residues. CDR3 amino acids: CASSPTGGEDTQYF. As DNA, the CDR3 is TGTGCCAGCAGCCCAACAGGGGGGGAAGATACGCAGTATTTT.